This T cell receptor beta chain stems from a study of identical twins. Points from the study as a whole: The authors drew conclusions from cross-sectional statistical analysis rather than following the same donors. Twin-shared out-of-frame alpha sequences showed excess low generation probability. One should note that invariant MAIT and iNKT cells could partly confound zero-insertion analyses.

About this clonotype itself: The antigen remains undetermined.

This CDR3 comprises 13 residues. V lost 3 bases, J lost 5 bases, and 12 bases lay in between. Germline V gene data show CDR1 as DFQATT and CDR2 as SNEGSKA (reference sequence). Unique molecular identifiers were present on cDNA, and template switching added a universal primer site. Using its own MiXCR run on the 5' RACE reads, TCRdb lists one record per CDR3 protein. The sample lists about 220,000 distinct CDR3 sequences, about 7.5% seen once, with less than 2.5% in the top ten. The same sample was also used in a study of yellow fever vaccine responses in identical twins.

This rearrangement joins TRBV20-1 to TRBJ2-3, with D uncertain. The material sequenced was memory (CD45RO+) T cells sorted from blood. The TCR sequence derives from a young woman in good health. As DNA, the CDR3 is TGCAGTGCTAGTGGTAGCTTCGGAGATACGCAGTATTTT. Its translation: CSASGSFGDTQYF.